This TCR beta chain is drawn from a study of OX40 agonist ivuxolimab in advanced cancers. Study-wide points: Both blood CD4+ and CD8+ T cells showed clonal growth by week 6 at 0.1 to 3.0 mg/kg.

In the case of this clone: Antigen unknown.

Profiling relied on immunoSEQ multiplex PCR, and the TCRdb table lists in-frame clones only, not all of them. This table has tens of thousands of clones, roughly nine tenths appearing once. Sequenced here: CD4+ or CD8+ T cells sorted from blood, sampled in a trial of the OX40 agonist ivuxolimab. The receptor was isolated from an adult with an advanced solid tumor such as melanoma, head and neck, liver or kidney cancer.

The chain's CDR3 is CASSVAQGLVYNEQFF. Written as DNA, the CDR3 is TGTGCCAGCAGCGTAGCTCAGGGGTTGGTCTACAATGAGCAGTTCTTC. The chain has TRBV9 and TRBJ2-1; weak D call: TRBD1 (6 bases). The length of the CDR3 is 16 residues. V was trimmed by 0 bases and J by 3 bases, leaving 13 bases between them. Looked up from germline, CDR1 is SGDLS and CDR2 is YYNGEE. Full variable domain (missing parts from reference TRBV9 and TRBJ2-1): DSGVTQTPKHLITATGQRVTLRCSPRSGDLSVYWYQQSLDQGLQFLIQYYNGEERAKGNILERFSAQQFPDLHSELNLSSLELGDSALYFCASSVAQGLVYNEQFFGPGTRLTVL.